A single sample gave rise to the 13 T cell receptor beta chains below, sequenced in a study of blood T cell repertoires in COVID-19 (dated by TCRdb to about 2020). Library generation was performed with the immunoSEQ multiplex PCR assay. TCRdb stores this immuneACCESS table with in-frame sequences only. Part of the clones is absent; in the studies checked, under half of the shortfall reflects unresolved V genes, and no reason is known for the rest. The sample has about 250,000 clones on record, roughly 90% of them singletons. Approximately 0.84% of the sample belongs to the ten largest clones. What was sequenced was peripheral blood. The receptors derive from a man aged 25-45 years with acute or convalescent COVID-19.

The chain carries TRBV5-1 and TRBJ2-3; D possibly corresponds to TRBD2 (7 bases). This CDR3 has 15 residues. From germline, CDR1 is SGHRS and CDR2 YFSETQ. The V gene lost 6 bases and the J gene lost 3 bases, with 17 bases spanning the gap. CDR3 sequence: CASTRTGGPTDTQYF. The CDR3 bases are TGCGCCAGCACACGCACCGGGGGGCCGACAGATACGCAGTATTTT.

The V gene is TRBV12-3 or TRBV12-4, the J gene TRBJ1-2; 9 nucleotides align to TRBD1. CDR3 length: 12 residues. Trimming removed 7 bases from V and 6 bases from J; junction bases left unmatched: 3. The CDR3 region is CASINRGHGYTF. CDR3 DNA: TGTGCCAGCATAAACAGGGGGCATGGCTACACCTTC.

This clone showed up just once. This chain links TRBV6-5 with TRBJ1-2, with a weak D call TRBD1 (6 bases). V was pared by 0 bases and J by 7 bases, with 15 bases between. The CDR3 covers 15 residues. From germline, CDR1 is MNHEY and CDR2 SVGAGI. The CDR3 DNA sequence: TGTGCCAGCAGTTACTCCCAGGGGTTAAAGGGTGGCTACACCTTC. It yields the protein CASSYSQGLKGGYTF.

A note on this clone: Mismatch with germline at one junction end may stem from a read error. The V and J genes are TRBV5-4 and TRBJ1-2, with 8 nucleotides matching TRBD1. The CDR3 length is 14 residues. Germline-derived CDR1 and CDR2 are SGHNT and YYREEE (reference sequence). As DNA, the CDR3 is TGTGCCAGCAGTTTGGACAGGGTTATCTCTGGCTACACCTTC. Residues: CASSLDRVISGYTF.

The chain couples TRBV19 to TRBJ1-6, with 9 bases identical to TRBD1. The V gene end was trimmed by 4 bases and the J gene end by 4 bases; junction bases not matched to a gene: 5. Germline CDR1 reads LNHDA; CDR2 reads SQIVND (reference sequence). The CDR3 is 16 residues long. The CDR3 spells CASSTTGGRYNSPLHF. In nucleotides, the CDR3 is TGTGCCAGTAGTACCACAGGGGGCAGGTATAATTCACCCCTCCACTTT. Variable domain in full (rest from reference TRBV19 and TRBJ1-6): DGGITQSPKYLFRKEGQNVTLSCEQNLNHDAMYWYRQDPGQGLRLIYYSQIVNDFQKGDIAEGYSVSREKKESFPLTVTSAQKNPTAFYLCASSTTGGRYNSPLHFGNGTRLTVT.

This chain uses TRBV5-5 with TRBJ2-3, with 8 bases fitting TRBD2. V lost 1 base and J lost 1; bases outside the gene matches: 2. CDR3 length equals 15 residues. CDR1 SGHKS and CDR2 YYEKEE come from the germline V gene (reference sequence). CDR3 DNA: TGTGCCAGCAGCTTGCATAGCGGGGGCACAGATACGCAGTATTTT. This sequence encodes CASSLHSGGTDTQYF.

V usage is TRBV3-1 (or the pseudogene TRBV3-2) and J usage is TRBJ2-7; D unresolved. The CDR3 covers 14 residues. In germline, CDR1 is LGHDT, CDR2 YNNKEL (reference sequence). V lost 1 base and J 3 bases, leaving 10 bases between the germline ends. The CDR3 region has the DNA TGTGCCAGCAGCCAAGGTTGGCTGAACTACGAGCAGTACTTC. This sequence encodes CASSQGWLNYEQYF.

This sequence joins TRBV5-4 and TRBJ1-1, with a tentative D call TRBD1 (5 bases). Germline CDR1 and CDR2: SGHNT and YYREEE (reference sequence). The CDR3 sequence is 14 residues long. Trimming took off 2 bases at V and 4 bases at J, with 12 bases between the two ends. CDR3 sequence: CASSFYSGGTEAFF. The CDR3, as DNA: TGTGCCAGCAGCTTTTATTCCGGGGGCACTGAAGCTTTCTTT.

The chain joins TRBV30 to TRBJ1-1; D gene ambiguous. V gave up 2 bases and J gave up 1 base, with 11 bases separating them. Germline-derived CDR1 and CDR2 are GTSNPN and SVGIG (reference sequence). This CDR3 is built from 14 residues. The CDR3 coding sequence is TGTGCCTGGAGTTCCCCCCGTAGGAACACTGAAGCTTTCTTT. Residues: CAWSSPRRNTEAFF.

This chain uses TRBV18 with TRBJ1-4, with D perhaps matching TRBD1 (5 bases). CDR3 length: 12 amino acids. V gave up 3 bases and J gave up 10 bases, with 9 bases separating them. Germline CDR1 is KGHSH and CDR2 is LQKENI. CDR3 loop: CASSPKGPKLFF. The DNA for the CDR3 is TGTGCCAGCTCACCCAAGGGGCCAAAACTGTTTTTT.

The chain employs TRBV2 and TRBJ1-5; 11 bases line up with TRBD1. This CDR3 spans 15 amino acids. The germline gives CDR1 SNHLY, CDR2 FYNNEI. V lost 6 bases and J lost 4; bases outside the gene matches: 5. The CDR3 region is CASRWDRGGNQPQHF. The CDR3 DNA reads TGTGCCAGCAGATGGGACAGGGGGGGAAATCAGCCCCAGCATTTT. Filled out from reference TRBV2 and TRBJ1-5, the complete variable domain reads EPEVTQTPSHQVTQMGQEVILRCVPISNHLYFYWYRQILGQKVEFLVSFYNNEISEKSEIFDDQFSVERPDGSNFTLKIRSTKLEDSAMYFCASRWDRGGNQPQHFGDGTRLSIL.

This clone was found a few times. This sequence joins TRBV5-1 and TRBJ1-6; maybe TRBD1 (6 bases). The CDR3 length is 16 residues. Germline assignment: CDR1 SGHRS and CDR2 YFSETQ. V lost 3 bases and J lost 10, with 20 bases in between. The CDR3 nucleotides are TGCGCCAGCAGCTCCGAGGGGGGGCCCTTAGGATCACCCCTCCACTTT. Translation gives CASSSEGGPLGSPLHF.

The rearrangement links TRBV28 to TRBJ1-1, with 7 bases matching TRBD1. Germline loops: CDR1 MDHEN, CDR2 SYDVKM. The CDR3 extends over 14 amino acids. V gave up 5 bases and J gave up 10 bases; unmatched junction bases: 13. CDR3 protein: CASSPGQLRVGAFF. CDR3 in DNA: TGTGCCAGCAGTCCGGGACAGCTAAGAGTAGGAGCTTTCTTT.